Listed below are T cell receptor beta chains from one sample, sequenced in a study of CD8 T cells in ankylosing spondylitis. In TCRdb, the 5' RACE reads were re-called with MiXCR into one record per CDR3 protein. Among 350,000 to 400,000 distinct CDR3 sequences listed, approximately 20% were seen once. The sample was blood, either unsorted or a sorted T cell fraction (not recorded which). These receptors were collected from a male donor with ankylosing spondylitis or in good health (not recorded which). Both conserved end residues are part of each CDR3. The D gene is left open where the match is weak. The size of a clone is reported for some rows only, either as once, few or many, or as a class for expanded clones.

>14|TRBV12-3/TRBV12-4|TRBJ1-5|.|.
CASSPGPARQPQHF
TGTGCCAGCAGTCCCGGGCCCGCGCGGCAGCCCCAGCATTTT
>12|TRBV2|TRBJ2-5|.|.
CASRRDEETQYF
TGTGCCAGCAGGAGAGATGAAGAGACCCAGTACTTC
>16|TRBV12-3/TRBV12-4|TRBJ2-7|.|TRBD1
CASSPGTGVPLYEQYF
TGTGCCAGCAGTCCCGGGACAGGGGTTCCCCTCTACGAGCAGTACTTC
>17|TRBV29-1|TRBJ1-2|.|.
CSVEDRKAREVDYGYTF
TGCAGCGTTGAAGATAGAAAGGCCAGGGAGGTAGACTATGGCTACACCTTC
>14|TRBV27|TRBJ2-1|.|.
CASSLIRGNNEQFF
TGTGCCAGCTCCCTCATCCGGGGTAACAATGAGCAGTTCTTC
>15|TRBV7-9|TRBJ2-3|once|.
CASRGGAPATDTQYF
TGTGCCAGCAGGGGGGGCGCTCCTGCAACAGATACGCAGTATTTT
>11|TRBV7-9|TRBJ2-7|many|.
CASSQDNEQYF
TGTGCCAGCAGCCAGGACAACGAGCAGTACTTC
>14|TRBV7-9|TRBJ2-7|few|.
CASSFHGRSDEQYF
TGTGCCAGCAGCTTCCATGGGCGTAGCGACGAGCAGTACTTC
>12|TRBV30|TRBJ2-7|.|.
CAWTDDSYEQYF
TGTGCCTGGACCGATGATTCCTACGAGCAGTACTTC
>12|TRBV9|TRBJ2-5|.|.
CASSADGGTQYF
TGTGCCAGCAGCGCCGATGGGGGGACCCAGTACTTC
>14|TRBV6-2/TRBV6-3|TRBJ1-5|.|.
CASSYPGASEPQHF
TGTGCCAGCAGTTACCCTGGGGCCTCGGAGCCCCAGCATTTT
>12|TRBV27|TRBJ2-2|.|.
CASRRGGGELFF
TGTGCCAGCAGAAGGGGAGGAGGGGAGCTGTTTTTT
>15|TRBV28|TRBJ2-7|few|.
CASSLPKVVGYEQYF
TGTGCCAGCAGTTTACCGAAGGTGGTCGGCTACGAGCAGTACTTC
>13|TRBV20-1|TRBJ2-7|.|TRBD2
CSARESGGYEQYF
TGCAGTGCTAGAGAAAGCGGGGGTTACGAGCAGTACTTC
>17|TRBV11-2|TRBJ2-3|few|TRBD2
CASSLETSGPSTDTQYF
TGTGCCAGCAGCCTCGAGACTAGCGGACCGTCCACAGATACGCAGTATTTT
>16|TRBV11-2|TRBJ2-7|.|TRBD2
CASSYLAGAAPYEQYF
TGTGCCAGCAGCTACCTAGCGGGGGCCGCGCCCTACGAGCAGTACTTC
>15|TRBV9|TRBJ2-6|.|TRBD1
CASSSPGQGANVLTF
TGTGCCAGCAGCTCCCCGGGACAGGGGGCCAACGTCCTGACTTTC
>13|TRBV24-1|TRBJ1-4|few|.
CATSEGRSEKLFF
TGTGCCACCAGCGAAGGGAGGAGTGAAAAACTGTTTTTT
>16|TRBV12-3/TRBV12-4|TRBJ2-1|few|TRBD2
CASSPMGLAAINEQFF
TGTGCCAGCAGTCCCATGGGACTAGCGGCGATCAATGAGCAGTTCTTC
>16|TRBV20-1|TRBJ2-5|.|.
CSALGRGQTYQETQYF
TGCAGTGCGCTGGGGAGGGGGCAAACCTACCAAGAGACCCAGTACTTC
>13|TRBV29-1|TRBJ2-6|few|.
CSVDISGANVLTF
TGCAGCGTAGACATCTCTGGGGCCAACGTCCTGACTTTC
>13|TRBV19|TRBJ2-3|.|TRBD2
CASSLMTSDTQYF
TGTGCCAGTAGTCTCATGACTAGCGATACGCAGTATTTT
>14|TRBV4-1|TRBJ2-2|once|.
CASSHPTNTGELFF
TGCGCCAGCAGCCATCCTACGAACACCGGGGAGCTGTTTTTT
>16|TRBV5-6|TRBJ2-7|.|.
CASSLGAEVPSYEQYF
TGTGCCAGCAGCTTGGGGGCCGAGGTTCCGAGCTACGAGCAGTACTTC
>16|TRBV4-1|TRBJ1-4|.|TRBD1
CASSPGQPILNEKLFF
TGCGCCAGCAGCCCGGGACAGCCGATACTAAATGAAAAACTGTTTTTT
>16|TRBV12-3/TRBV12-4|TRBJ2-2|.|TRBD2
CASTFQAGEVAGELFF
TGTGCCAGCACCTTCCAAGCGGGGGAGGTTGCCGGGGAGCTGTTTTTT
>14|TRBV12-3/TRBV12-4|TRBJ2-7|few|TRBD1
CASRKQGDSYEQYF
TGTGCCAGCAGAAAACAGGGGGACTCCTACGAGCAGTACTTC
>15|TRBV12-3/TRBV12-4|TRBJ1-1|few|.
CASSPARGWDTEAFF
TGTGCCAGCAGTCCAGCGAGGGGCTGGGACACTGAAGCTTTCTTT
>17|TRBV27|TRBJ2-4|few|.
CASSLFARSAEENIQYF
TGTGCCAGCAGTTTATTTGCCCGATCGGCAGAGGAGAACATTCAGTACTTC
>15|TRBV27|TRBJ1-5|.|.
CASSPTDPRNQPQHF
TGTGCCAGCAGCCCGACGGACCCCCGCAATCAGCCCCAGCATTTT
>14|TRBV29-1|TRBJ2-1|few|TRBD1
CSVVGTGVRNEQFF
TGCAGCGTTGTGGGGACAGGGGTCCGCAATGAGCAGTTCTTC
>13|TRBV27|TRBJ2-3|few|.
CASSLWQTDTQYF
TGTGCCAGCAGTTTATGGCAGACAGATACGCAGTATTTT
>15|TRBV6-1|TRBJ2-7|.|.
CASRNPREQAYEQYF
TGTGCCAGCAGAAACCCACGGGAACAGGCCTACGAGCAGTACTTC
>13|TRBV7-9|TRBJ2-7|few|.
CASSYSWNYEQYF
TGTGCCAGCAGCTATTCTTGGAACTACGAGCAGTACTTC
>12|TRBV10-3|TRBJ2-7|many|.
CATTGRPNEQYF
TGTGCCACGACCGGGCGGCCTAACGAGCAGTACTTC
>12|TRBV27|TRBJ2-7|few|.
CASSLYAYEQYF
TGTGCCAGCAGTTTATACGCCTACGAGCAGTACTTC
>16|TRBV29-1|TRBJ2-7|few|TRBD2
CSVEEHGTSGSYEQYF
TGCAGCGTGGAAGAACACGGGACTAGCGGTTCCTACGAGCAGTACTTC
>14|TRBV12-3/TRBV12-4|TRBJ2-2|.|TRBD1
CASQPQGVSGELFF
TGTGCCAGCCAGCCACAGGGGGTTAGCGGGGAGCTGTTTTTT
>16|TRBV28|TRBJ2-7|many|.
CASSPPWTDAVYEQYF
TGTGCCAGCAGTCCTCCATGGACCGACGCCGTTTACGAGCAGTACTTC
>16|TRBV7-2|TRBJ2-3|.|TRBD1
CASSNAGTGSTDTQYF
TGTGCCAGCAGCAACGCCGGGACAGGGAGCACAGATACGCAGTATTTT
>14|TRBV5-1|TRBJ1-1|few|TRBD1
CASSPGQRGTEAFF
TGCGCCAGCAGCCCGGGACAGAGAGGGACTGAAGCTTTCTTT
>16|TRBV7-6|TRBJ2-1|few|.
CASSFRGGLPDNEQFF
TGTGCCAGCAGCTTTCGCGGGGGCCTACCTGACAATGAGCAGTTCTTC
>12|TRBV30|TRBJ2-2|few|.
CAWSEDTGELFF
TGTGCCTGGAGTGAGGACACCGGGGAGCTGTTTTTT